These 32 T cell receptor beta chains originate from one sample sequenced in a study of blood T cells in healthy people across ages (dated by TCRdb to 2014 to 2015). Library construction relied on 5' RACE. A second PCR of about 6 to 11 cycles was run with a J-beta primer mix and a sample-barcoded 5' primer. The public reads were run again by TCRdb, first through fastp at Q25 and then through MiXCR, and only productive beta chains were kept. Duplicate CDR3 protein sequences are folded into a single record with the most common DNA and genes. Counted in this sample were fewer than 2,000,000 distinct CDR3 sequences; roughly two fifths of them appeared once. The top ten clonotypes cover under 30% of the sample. Sequencing was carried out using blood. These receptors were collected from a human donor in good health.

A note on this clonotype: One junction end disagrees with the germline gene, perhaps due to a read error. CDR3 residues: CSASWGGQTGTQYF. For the CDR3, the DNA is TGCAGTGCTAGCTGGGGGGGCCAGACAGGTACGCAGTATTTT. This chain connects TRBV20-1 to TRBJ2-3, with TRBD2 as a possible D gene (7 bases). The CDR3 contains 14 residues. Germline CDR1 is DFQATT and CDR2 is SNEGSKA (reference sequence).

CDR3 DNA: TGTGCCATCAGTCCGAACAGCGACACTGAAGCTTTCTTT. Its protein is CAISPNSDTEAFF. The rearrangement uses TRBV10-3 and TRBJ1-1; D not resolved. The CDR3 has 13 residues. Germline CDR1 is ENHRY and CDR2 is SYGVKD. V was clipped by 5 bases and J by 3 bases, with 10 bases between them.

This rearrangement joins TRBV24-1 to TRBJ1-1, with D possibly TRBD1 on 6 matching bases. Trimming shortened V by 5 bases and J by 0 bases, and 21 bases separated the two germline ends. CDR3 length: 18 residues. Germline V lookup: CDR1 KGHDR, CDR2 SFDVKD. The CDR3 here is CATSVTPILQGMNTEAFF. In DNA, the CDR3 is TGTGCCACCAGTGTCACCCCCATTCTACAGGGAATGAACACTGAAGCTTTCTTT.

The chain carries TRBV6-1 and TRBJ2-5; D gene ambiguous. The end of the DNA fits TRBJ2-7 better, so the J call may be wrong. This CDR3 is 15 amino acids long. The V gene's germline CDR1 is MNHNS and CDR2 SASEGT. The CDR3 DNA reads as TGTGCCAGCAGTGAATTTGCGACGCCTCCCTACGAGCAGTACTTC. This sequence encodes CASSEFATPPYEQYF.

This clonotype has a single count. The chain has TRBV5-1 and TRBJ1-1; the D gene is possibly TRBD1 (5 bases). Trimming stripped 0 bases from V and 5 bases from J, with 14 bases between. This CDR3 spans 15 amino acids. Germline V gene sequence: CDR1 SGHRS, CDR2 YFSETQ. CDR3 sequence reads: CASSLATDILTEAFF. CDR3 nucleotide sequence: TGCGCCAGCAGCTTGGCCACGGACATTTTAACTGAAGCTTTCTTT. The full variable domain, rest sourced from reference TRBV5-1 and TRBJ1-1, is KAGVTQTPRYLIKTRGQQVTLSCSPISGHRSVSWYQQTPGQGLQFLFEYFSETQRNKGNFPGRFSGRQFSNSRSEMNVSTLELGDSALYLCASSLATDILTEAFFGQGTRLTVV.

This clonotype has only a few counts. This chain connects TRBV7-2 to TRBJ2-1, with no clear D. Germline assignment: CDR1 SGHTA and CDR2 FQGNSA. This CDR3 has 15 amino acids. V lost 5 bases, J lost 0 bases, and 11 bases lay in between. The CDR3 reads CASSEMADSYNEQFF. The CDR3 DNA reads TGTGCCAGCAGCGAGATGGCGGACTCCTACAATGAGCAGTTCTTC.

The J gene is TRBJ2-7, the V gene TRBV7-9; 9 bases are shared with TRBD1. The CDR3 length is 14 residues. Per germline, CDR1 SEHNR and CDR2 FQNEAQ (reference sequence). V was pared by 5 bases and J by 7 bases, with 9 bases of the junction left unmatched. CDR3 DNA: TGTGCCAGCAGCGCCCGACAGGGGGGAAGTGAGCAGTACTTC. This translates into CASSARQGGSEQYF.

The rearrangement joins TRBV5-1 to TRBJ1-4; TRBD1 matches 10 bases. The germline V gene encodes CDR1 SGHRS and CDR2 YFSETQ. J was trimmed by 7 bases and V by 2 bases; bases with no gene match: 5. CDR3 length: 15 residues. The CDR3 is CASSLGDRGTEKLFF. CDR3 sequence (DNA): TGCGCCAGCAGCTTAGGGGACAGGGGAACTGAAAAACTGTTTTTT.

The gene calls are TRBV7-2 and TRBJ2-1; 9 bases match TRBD1. Per germline, CDR1 SGHTA and CDR2 FQGNSA. This CDR3 is 17 amino acids long. The J segment lost 0 bases and the V segment lost 4 bases, leaving 7 bases of the junction unmatched. CDR3 DNA sequence: TGTGCCAGCAGCTACCGGACAGGGGAAGTCTCCTACAATGAGCAGTTCTTC. It encodes CASSYRTGEVSYNEQFF.

The genes are TRBV21-1 and TRBJ1-2; the D call TRBD1 from the table was never checked on the DNA. TRBV21-1 is flagged as a pseudogene. The CDR3 is 19 amino acids. Here the CDR3 reads CASSKAVGDRDQTSYGYTF. The CDR3 nucleotides are TGTGCCAGCAGCAAAGCAGTAGGGGACAGGGATCAAACAAGCTATGGCTACACCTTC.

J is TRBJ1-5 and V is TRBV12-3 or TRBV12-4, with D uncertain. The CDR3 length is 19 residues. Trimming took 5 bases from V and 2 from J, leaving 25 bases between them. CDR3 protein: CASSLLWTDGIRGNQPQHF. CDR3 nucleotides: TGTGCCAGCAGTCTACTATGGACGGACGGAATTAGGGGCAATCAGCCCCAGCATTTT.

This clonotype was detected a few times. The chain couples TRBV4-1 to TRBJ1-2; 9 bases agree with TRBD1. The ends lost 1 base at V and 0 bases at J; junction bases unmatched: 24. The CDR3 consists of 23 residues. Germline values: CDR1 MGHRA, CDR2 YSYEKL. In DNA form, the CDR3 reads TGCGCCAGCAGCCAAGCTTACGTCCCGGGACAGGGACCCCTTGGAGGAGCTAACTATGGCTACACCTTC. Encoded protein: CASSQAYVPGQGPLGGANYGYTF.

The chain is built from TRBV2 and TRBJ2-3, with D possibly TRBD2 on 5 matching bases. The CDR3 has 13 amino acids. CDR1 is SNHLY, CDR2 FYNNEI, per germline. Trimming left V 9 bases short and J 2 bases short, with 12 bases between. The CDR3 here is CARESGITDTQYF. In DNA, the CDR3 is TGTGCCAGGGAGTCCGGGATCACAGATACGCAGTATTTT.

A few counts support this clonotype. V gene TRBV7-2 combines with J gene TRBJ2-7, with 8 positions matching TRBD1. Germline assignment: CDR1 SGHTA and CDR2 FQGNSA. The CDR3 has 13 residues. Losses at the gene ends were 5 bases for V and 7 bases for J; bases not matched to a gene: 7. CDR3 DNA: TGTGCCAGCAGCCCATGGACAGGGCAAGAGCAGTACTTC. This encodes CASSPWTGQEQYF. The whole variable domain, filled in from reference TRBV7-2 and TRBJ2-7, reads GAGVSQSPSNKVTEKGKDVELRCDPISGHTALYWYRQSLGQGLEFLIYFQGNSAPDKSGLPSDRFSAERTGGSVSTLTIQRTQQEDSAVYLCASSPWTGQEQYFGPGTRLTVT.

The CDR3 protein is CASSPTTHSGANVLTF. In nucleotides, the CDR3 is TGTGCCAGCAGCCCAACGACTCACTCTGGGGCCAACGTCCTGACTTTC. This chain links TRBV3-1 with TRBJ2-6; D is unclear. Germline CDR1 is LGHDT and CDR2 is YNNKEL (reference sequence). The CDR3 length is 16 residues. Deletions cut 4 bases from V and 0 bases from J, with 10 bases between.

This clonotype was observed at least ten times. This sequence joins TRBV4-2 and TRBJ2-7; 10 nucleotides line up with TRBD1. CDR1 LGHNA and CDR2 YNFKEQ come from the germline V gene. V dropped 4 bases and J dropped 2; count of bases not matched to a gene: 5. This CDR3 contains 15 residues. This chain's CDR3 is CASSRSGTGAYEQYF. CDR3 DNA sequence: TGTGCCAGCAGCCGCTCCGGGACAGGGGCCTACGAGCAGTACTTC.

The chain employs TRBV28 and TRBJ1-5; weak D call: TRBD1 (5 bases). V was shortened by 1 base and J by 10 bases, with 17 bases between the two germline ends. Germline assignment: CDR1 MDHEN and CDR2 SYDVKM. This CDR3 has 15 amino acids. The CDR3 loop is CASSLSARADRPQHF. The CDR3 coding sequence is TGTGCCAGCAGTTTATCCGCCAGGGCGGATAGACCCCAGCATTTT.

This clonotype was observed a handful of times. The genes are TRBV7-6 and TRBJ2-7; D is undetermined. This CDR3 region has 15 residues. Between the trimmed V and J ends, which lost 3 bases and 2 bases, there was a span of 14 bases. The germline V gene encodes CDR1 SGHVS and CDR2 FNYEAQ. The CDR3 nucleotides are TGTGCCAGCAGCTTGACTCCCCAGCCTACCTACGAGCAGTACTTC. It specifies CASSLTPQPTYEQYF.

The rearrangement uses TRBV20-1 and TRBJ2-7; TRBD1 is a possible D gene (5 bases). Germline V gene sequence: CDR1 DFQATT, CDR2 SNEGSKA (reference sequence). The ends were cut back, 0 bases at V and 3 bases at J, with 6 bases in the middle. The CDR3 has 12 amino acids. CDR3 amino acids: CSARDDSYEQYF. In nucleotides, the CDR3 is TGCAGTGCTAGAGATGACAGCTACGAGCAGTACTTC.

The V call is TRBV4-3, the J call TRBJ2-1; D remains ambiguous. V was trimmed by 4 bases and J by 8 bases, leaving 18 bases between them. The CDR3 runs 15 residues. Germline CDR1 LGHNA, CDR2 YSLEER. The CDR3 loop reads CASSPDLDPMDEQFF. CDR3 bases: TGCGCCAGCAGCCCAGACCTGGACCCCATGGATGAGCAGTTCTTC.

This clonotype was picked up a small number of times. The rearrangement links TRBV7-9 to TRBJ2-3, with D perhaps matching TRBD2 (7 bases). Per the germline V gene, CDR1 is SEHNR and CDR2 is FQNEAQ (reference sequence). Trimming cost V 5 bases and J 5 bases, with 20 bases left between them. This CDR3 region has 16 residues. This CDR3 is CASSPSRGGQKDTQYF. The CDR3 nucleotides read TGTGCCAGCAGCCCCAGTAGGGGGGGTCAGAAAGATACGCAGTATTTT.

With respect to this clonotype: Mismatch with germline at one junction end may stem from a read error. The chain has TRBV5-1 and TRBJ2-6; tentatively, D is TRBD1 (5 bases). CDR1 is SGHRS and CDR2 is YFSETQ in the germline V gene. The CDR3 is 16 amino acids. CDR3 sequence: CASSLGLTSGANALTF. The CDR3 bases are TGCGCCAGCAGCTTGGGTCTAACCTCTGGGGCCAACGCCCTGACTTTC.

This clonotype was recorded a few times. The V and J genes are TRBV11-1 and TRBJ2-7; D is possibly TRBD1 (5 bases). V gave up 4 bases and J gave up 4 bases, with 17 bases separating them. CDR3 size: 15 residues. Germline-derived CDR1 and CDR2 are SGHAT and FQDESV (reference sequence). CDR3 region: CASSYYSGSGYEQYF. The CDR3, as DNA: TGTGCCAGCAGCTATTACTCAGGGTCTGGTTACGAGCAGTACTTC.

This clonotype was seen only a few times. The V and J genes are TRBV9 and TRBJ2-3; 7 positions agree with TRBD2. The CDR3 is 14 amino acids. Germline assignment: CDR1 SGDLS and CDR2 YYNGEE. V lost 3 bases, J lost 5 bases, and 6 bases stayed unmatched. For the CDR3, the DNA is TGTGCCAGCAGCGGCAGCGGGGTGGTAGATACGCAGTATTTT. Its protein product is CASSGSGVVDTQYF.

The chain links TRBV7-3 to TRBJ1-6; D uncertain. V was clipped by 3 bases and J by 9 bases, with 12 bases between them. Germline CDR1 reads SGHTA; CDR2 reads FQGTGA. The CDR3 contains 14 residues. As DNA, the CDR3 is TGTGCCAGCAGCTTGCTCGGCCGTGGTTCACCCCTCCACTTT. Translating it yields CASSLLGRGSPLHF.

The sample holds a few counts of this clonotype. This rearrangement joins TRBV12-3 or TRBV12-4 to TRBJ2-4; D remains ambiguous. The last part of the DNA fits TRBJ2-7 better; the J call may be wrong. The CDR3 is 13 residues long. CDR3 sequence: CASSLVEPYEQYF. The CDR3 coding sequence is TGTGCCAGCAGTTTAGTGGAACCCTACGAGCAGTACTTC.

V is TRBV7-2 and J is TRBJ2-5, with 9 positions matching TRBD1. CDR3 length equals 15 residues. The germline gives CDR1 SGHTA, CDR2 FQGNSA. Losses at the gene ends were 5 bases for V and 5 bases for J; bases not matched to a gene: 9. The CDR3: CASSGTGGVTETQYF. CDR3 DNA: TGTGCCAGCAGCGGAACAGGGGGCGTTACGGAGACCCAGTACTTC. Full variable domain (missing parts from reference TRBV7-2 and TRBJ2-5): GAGVSQSPSNKVTEKGKDVELRCDPISGHTALYWYRQSLGQGLEFLIYFQGNSAPDKSGLPSDRFSAERTGGSVSTLTIQRTQQEDSAVYLCASSGTGGVTETQYFGPGTRLLVL.

This clonotype was observed a few times. This rearrangement joins TRBV5-5 to TRBJ1-2; a possible D gene is TRBD1 (6 bases). Germline V lookup: CDR1 SGHKS, CDR2 YYEKEE (reference sequence). CDR3 length equals 15 residues. Trimming left V 1 base short and J 5 bases short, with 15 bases between. In DNA, the CDR3 is TGTGCCAGCAGCTTGTCGAGCAGGGGAAATTATGGCTACACCTTC. This gives the protein CASSLSSRGNYGYTF. The full variable domain, with the rest looked up from reference TRBV5-5 and TRBJ1-2, is DAGVTQSPTHLIKTRGQQVTLRCSPISGHKSVSWYQQVLGQGPQFIFQYYEKEERGRGNFPDRFSARQFPNYSSELNVNALLLGDSALYLCASSLSSRGNYGYTFGSGTRLTVV.

This chain joins TRBV12-3 or TRBV12-4 and TRBJ2-7; no clear D gene. The CDR3 is 13 residues long. V lost 6 bases and J lost 6, with 15 bases in between. The CDR3 sequence is CASSLSKAAEQYF. CDR3 nucleotide sequence: TGTGCCAGCAGCCTAAGTAAGGCGGCCGAGCAGTACTTC.

The rearrangement links TRBV18 to TRBJ2-3, with TRBD2 matching over 7 bases. This CDR3 region has 17 residues. The V gene's germline CDR1 is KGHSH and CDR2 LQKENI. The trim removed 2 bases at V and 6 bases at J, leaving 14 bases unmatched. CDR3 in DNA: TGTGCCAGCTCACCAAAGTTAGTAGCGGGCGGCGATGATACGCAGTATTTT. Encoded protein: CASSPKLVAGGDDTQYF.

This clonotype has just a few counts. This chain uses TRBV6-6 with TRBJ2-5; 7 bases agree with TRBD2. The DNA end is more similar to TRBJ2-7, so the J call may be wrong. The CDR3 runs to 15 residues. In germline, CDR1 is MNHNY, CDR2 SVGAGI (reference sequence). This chain's CDR3 is CASSERTRGTYEQYF. Here the CDR3 DNA reads TGTGCCAGCAGTGAGAGGACTAGAGGAACTTACGAGCAGTACTTC.

There are many counts of this clonotype. In nucleotides, the CDR3 is TGTGCTAGTGGTACAAGACCCCTCTACAATGAGCAGTTCTTC. Translating it yields CASGTRPLYNEQFF. This chain connects TRBV12-5 to TRBJ2-1; no clear D. The CDR3 is 14 amino acids. Trimming left V 5 bases short and J 3 bases short, with 11 bases between. In germline, CDR1 is LGHNT, CDR2 FRNRAP.